What follows are 21 T cell receptor beta chains derived from one specimen sequenced in a study of blood T cell repertoires in COVID-19. Clones were sequenced by immunoSEQ multiplex PCR, and TCRdb holds only the in-frame ones, with some missing. This table holds roughly 200,000 clones, approximately 90% found once. The sequenced sample was PBMCs or T cells enriched from blood (not recorded which). These receptors all come from a man aged 18 to 35 with acute COVID-19.

CDR3 nucleotide sequence: TGTGCCAGCAGTTGGTCAGTCTACGAGCAGTACTTC. This gives the protein CASSWSVYEQYF. The rearrangement joins TRBV28 to TRBJ2-7; D uncertain. Trimming removed 4 bases from V and 3 bases from J, with 7 bases in between. This CDR3 has 12 residues. Germline values: CDR1 MDHEN, CDR2 SYDVKM.

This chain uses TRBV7-9 with TRBJ2-1; 13 bases map to TRBD2. Germline values: CDR1 SEHNR, CDR2 FQNEAQ (reference sequence). The CDR3 extends over 14 amino acids. Germline trimming cut 5 bases from V and 8 bases from J; bases unmatched to any gene: 3. The chain's CDR3 is CASSGTSGTHEQFF. The CDR3 nucleotides read TGTGCCAGCAGCGGGACTAGCGGGACTCATGAGCAGTTCTTC.

The V call is TRBV5-1, the J call TRBJ1-3; D might be TRBD1 (5 bases). The V gene lost 7 bases and the J gene lost 2 bases, with 10 bases spanning the gap. The length of the CDR3 is 13 residues. Germline CDR1 is SGHRS and CDR2 is YFSETQ. The CDR3 nucleotides are TGCGCCAGCGCCCGGGGGACTGGAAACACCATATATTTT. It yields the protein CASARGTGNTIYF.

The chain joins TRBV15 to TRBJ2-5, with D perhaps TRBD2 (6 bases). Germline CDR1 reads LNHNV; CDR2 reads YYDKDF (reference sequence). The V end lost 8 bases, the J end lost 5 bases, and 15 bases lay between the germline ends. The CDR3 runs 13 residues. CDR3 amino acids: CATGDSQRETQYF. CDR3 DNA sequence: TGTGCCACCGGGGACTCCCAAAGGGAGACCCAGTACTTC. The full variable domain, rest sourced from reference TRBV15 and TRBJ2-5, is DAMVIQNPRYQVTQFGKPVTLSCSQTLNHNVMYWYQQKSSQAPKLLFHYYDKDFNNEADTPDNFQSRRPNTSFCFLDIRSPGLGDTAMYLCATGDSQRETQYFGPGTRLLVL.

This sequence joins TRBV27 and TRBJ2-1; the match to TRBD2 covers 9 bases. The junction had 3 bases not matched to a gene; V was cut back by 4 bases and J by 8 bases. The length of the CDR3 is 13 residues. From germline, CDR1 is MNHEY and CDR2 SMNVEV (reference sequence). This chain's CDR3 is CASSSAGGDEQFF. DNA for the CDR3: TGTGCCAGCAGTTCAGCGGGAGGAGATGAGCAGTTCTTC.

This clone came up once. The chain is built from TRBV14 and TRBJ2-1, with TRBD2 matching 11 bases. The length of the CDR3 is 17 residues. J was trimmed by 6 bases and V by 0 bases; bases with no gene match: 7. Germline V gene lookup returns CDR1 SGHDN and CDR2 FVKESK. The CDR3 is CASSQDELAGGLNEQFF. CDR3 bases: TGTGCCAGCAGCCAAGACGAGCTAGCGGGAGGCCTCAATGAGCAGTTCTTC.

The CDR3 loop is CASKGTSWEQYF. In DNA, the CDR3 is TGTGCCAGCAAGGGGACTTCTTGGGAGCAGTACTTC. The J gene is TRBJ2-7, the V gene TRBV2; TRBD2 might be the D (6 bases). The germline gives CDR1 SNHLY, CDR2 FYNNEI. V gave up 7 bases and J gave up 7 bases, with 14 bases separating them. The CDR3 contains 12 residues.

The DNA for the CDR3 is TGCAAGGGAGGGGGTCGGGGCTACACCTTC. It encodes CKGGGRGYTF. V usage is TRBV20-1 and J usage is TRBJ1-2; a possible D gene is TRBD1 (6 bases). Per the germline V gene, CDR1 is DFQATT and CDR2 is SNEGSKA (reference sequence). The CDR3 has 10 residues.

The chain is built from TRBV19 and TRBJ1-6; D may be TRBD1 (5 bases). The CDR3 runs to 14 residues. V shed 2 bases and J shed 7 bases, with 9 bases lying between them. The germline CDR1 and CDR2 sequences are LNHDA and SQIVND (reference sequence). The CDR3 region has the DNA TGTGCCAGTAGTATAAAGGAGGGGAATTCACCCCTCCACTTT. Translation: CASSIKEGNSPLHF. Drawing the rest from reference TRBV19 and TRBJ1-6, the complete variable domain is DGGITQSPKYLFRKEGQNVTLSCEQNLNHDAMYWYRQDPGQGLRLIYYSQIVNDFQKGDIAEGYSVSREKKESFPLTVTSAQKNPTAFYLCASSIKEGNSPLHFGNGTRLTVT.

The V call is TRBV24-1, the J call TRBJ2-5; 7 bases match TRBD2. CDR1 is KGHDR and CDR2 is SFDVKD in the germline V gene. This CDR3 is built from 15 residues. After removal of 6 bases from V and 5 bases from J, the junction contained 11 bases not matched to a gene. The CDR3 loop reads CATSTGEGGPETQYF. The CDR3 nucleotides read TGTGCCACCAGTACGGGGGAGGGAGGTCCGGAGACCCAGTACTTC.

This clone was detected only a few times. This sample also contains other DNA sequences that code for the same CDR3. The chain combines TRBV3-1 (or the pseudogene TRBV3-2) with TRBJ2-7; no firm D call. The germline gives CDR1 LGHDT, CDR2 YNNKEL (reference sequence). Deletions cut 2 bases from V and 1 base from J, with 6 bases between. This CDR3 region has 13 residues. CDR3 bases: TGTGCCAGCAGCCAATACATTTCCTACGAGCAGTACTTC. This translates into CASSQYISYEQYF.

The genes are TRBV5-1 and TRBJ1-5; TRBD1 might be the D (6 bases). Germline V CDR1 and CDR2: SGHRS, YFSETQ. The CDR3 has 14 residues. V gave up 0 bases and J gave up 5 bases, with 9 bases separating them. The CDR3 sequence is CASSLAGVDQPQHF. In DNA form, the CDR3 reads TGCGCCAGCAGCTTGGCAGGGGTGGATCAGCCCCAGCATTTT.

This chain links TRBV28 with TRBJ1-1; maybe TRBD1 (6 bases). In germline, CDR1 is MDHEN, CDR2 SYDVKM. Deletions cut 3 bases from V and 5 bases from J, with 16 bases between. This CDR3 contains 15 residues. DNA of the CDR3: TGTGCCAGCAGTTTTGGTGTCGGGGGGCGAACTGAAGCTTTCTTT. Translating gives CASSFGVGGRTEAFF.

The genes are TRBV7-3 and TRBJ1-1; D is uncertain. Germline V gene sequence: CDR1 SGHTA, CDR2 FQGTGA. This CDR3 comprises 13 residues. With 6 bases removed from V and 1 base from J, the gap between germline ends came to 9 bases. The chain's CDR3 is CASSITTNTEAFF. In nucleotides, the CDR3 is TGTGCCAGCAGTATTACTACGAACACTGAAGCTTTCTTT.

The rearrangement links TRBV2 to TRBJ2-3, with D unresolved. V shed 7 bases and J shed 0 bases, with 8 bases lying between them. Germline values: CDR1 SNHLY, CDR2 FYNNEI. The CDR3 is made up of 13 amino acids. The DNA for the CDR3 is TGTGCCAGCAAGCGAACTAGCACAGATACGCAGTATTTT. Protein product: CASKRTSTDTQYF.

The CDR3 protein is CASSLVAGGEQYF. The CDR3 nucleotides read TGTGCCAGTAGCTTGGTAGCGGGAGGGGAGCAGTACTTC. The J gene is TRBJ2-7, the V gene TRBV19; 11 nucleotides align to TRBD2. Germline V gene data show CDR1 as LNHDA and CDR2 as SQIVND (reference sequence). The CDR3 covers 13 residues. Trimming took 6 bases from V and 7 from J; bases not matched to a gene: 5.

The chain employs TRBV11-2 and TRBJ1-2; 7 bases map to TRBD1. The CDR3 contains 14 residues. CDR1 SGHAT and CDR2 FQNNGV come from the germline V gene. With 4 bases clipped from V and 1 base from J, the junction kept 3 bases outside the gene matches. The CDR3 nucleotides read TGTGCCAGCAGCTCCAGGGGGATTAACTATGGCTACACCTTC. Its protein product is CASSSRGINYGYTF.

V and J are TRBV2 and TRBJ1-6, with TRBD1 as a possible D gene (5 bases). The CDR3 sequence is 14 residues long. Germline lookup yields CDR1 SNHLY and CDR2 FYNNEI. V lost 6 bases and J lost 3, with 9 bases in between. CDR3 coding DNA: TGTGCCAGCAGGCAGGGTTTCTATAATTCACCCCTCCACTTT. Its protein product is CASRQGFYNSPLHF. The full variable domain, in which reference TRBV2 and TRBJ1-6 provide the parts outside the CDR3, is EPEVTQTPSHQVTQMGQEVILRCVPISNHLYFYWYRQILGQKVEFLVSFYNNEISEKSEIFDDQFSVERPDGSNFTLKIRSTKLEDSAMYFCASRQGFYNSPLHFGNGTRLTVT.

V and J are TRBV19 and TRBJ2-2, with D perhaps TRBD2 (7 bases). In germline, CDR1 is LNHDA, CDR2 SQIVND (reference sequence). The CDR3 consists of 14 residues. The V end lost 5 bases, the J end lost 3 bases, and 10 bases lay between the germline ends. DNA for the CDR3: TGTGCCAGTAGTTACGGGGGGCACACCGGGGAGCTGTTTTTT. Residues: CASSYGGHTGELFF.

The rearrangement links TRBV14 to TRBJ2-2; D is perhaps TRBD1 (5 bases). This CDR3 has 18 amino acids. V lost 3 bases and J 0 bases, leaving 17 bases between the germline ends. Germline V CDR1 and CDR2: SGHDN, FVKESK. This CDR3 reads CASSQGDSINSNTGELFF. The CDR3, as DNA: TGTGCCAGCAGCCAGGGCGACAGCATAAACTCGAACACCGGGGAGCTGTTTTTT.

The genes are TRBV28 and TRBJ2-1, with 12 bases fitting TRBD2. Trimming cost V 4 bases and J 3 bases; bases outside gene matches: 4. CDR3 length: 16 residues. Per the germline V gene, CDR1 is MDHEN and CDR2 is SYDVKM. The CDR3 protein is CASSSPTSGSYNEQFF. The CDR3 DNA reads as TGTGCCAGCAGTTCCCCGACTAGCGGGAGCTACAATGAGCAGTTCTTC.